This T cell receptor beta chain was retrieved from a study of tumor-infiltrating lymphocytes in primary liver carcinoma. Study-wide results and limits: Tumor region pairs shared more overlap than did tumor-adjacent and tumor-blood pairs.

The tissue used was unsorted bulk material of 20-30 mg. RNA and DNA were co-extracted from it with the AllPrep DNA/RNA mini kit. On this clonotype itself: The antigen is undetermined. At one of its ends the junction is not consistent with the germline gene, which may arise from a read error.

The authors made TCR beta cDNA from about 500 ng total RNA with a constant-region primer. Generation of the TCR beta libraries relied on three nested multiplex PCR rounds using slightly modified ARM-PCR. Amplification in the first two PCR rounds was performed using TRBV1-TRBV30 forward primers and a C-beta reverse primer for approximately 10 cycles each. TCRdb redid the calling of the multiplex PCR reads with MiXCR, one entry per CDR3 protein. The sample yields tens of thousands of distinct CDR3 sequences, roughly 74% seen once. The CDR3 sequence is 14 residues long. The sequence was collected from a man in his forties with primary liver carcinoma and hepatitis B virus infection. The chain recombines TRBV12-3 or TRBV12-4 with TRBJ2-4, with D possibly being TRBD1 (5 bases). Input material: liver tumor tissue from sampling region 4. The subset: tumor region T4, right-lateral pole. CDR3 in DNA: TGTACCAGCAGTCCCATAGGGGAAGAAAACATTCAATACTTC. Amino acids: CTSSPIGEENIQYF.